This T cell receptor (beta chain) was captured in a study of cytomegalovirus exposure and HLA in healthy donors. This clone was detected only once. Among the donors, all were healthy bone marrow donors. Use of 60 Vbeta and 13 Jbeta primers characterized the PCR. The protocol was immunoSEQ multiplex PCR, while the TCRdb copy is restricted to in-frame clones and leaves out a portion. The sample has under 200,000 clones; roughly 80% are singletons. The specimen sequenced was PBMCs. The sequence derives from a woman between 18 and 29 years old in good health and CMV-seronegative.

The CDR3 DNA sequence: TGTGCCAGCAGCAGTGAGGGCTACACCTTC. This codes for CASSSEGYTF. The chain links TRBV21-1 to TRBJ1-2. TRBV21-1 is deemed a pseudogene. The CDR3 runs 10 residues.